This T cell receptor beta chain was captured in a study of CD4 T cells in relation to SARS-CoV-2 and coronaviruses. Study summary: ViraFEST: roughly ten-day antigen culture of PBMCs, then TCR beta CDR3 sequencing.

As regards this clone: Its antigen remains unidentified.

CD4+ T cells from unexposed donors were obtained before the COVID-19 pandemic (2011-2018). The cells were cultured for less than twelve days before CD4+ T cells were isolated. Fresh IL-2 medium replaced half the medium on days 3 and 7. V shed 3 bases and J 7 bases; nucleotides not matched to a gene: 11. In germline, CDR1 is MGHRA, CDR2 YSYEKL. CDR3 size: 15 residues. Study-wide findings and caveats: Pre-pandemic and post-infection samples never came from the same donor. This crossreactivity analysis covered spike protein alone, no other viral proteins.

Assay: immunoSEQ multiplex PCR; the TCRdb copy retains only in-frame clones and omits some. The sample holds roughly 29,000 clones, around 78% seen once. Sequencing input: CD4+ T cells from PBMCs, cultured in vitro. The rearrangement uses TRBV4-1 and TRBJ1-2; 7 nucleotides align to TRBD1. This sequence was found in a human donor in good health. CDR3 bases: TGCGCCAGCAGCCACGGGACAGCCGGTTATTCTGGCTACACCTTC. Residues: CASSHGTAGYSGYTF.